The rows below give T cell receptor beta chains drawn from one sample of a study of early T cells in non-severe SARS-CoV-2 infection. TCRdb reprocessed the 5' RACE reads with MiXCR, giving one entry per CDR3 protein. The table includes fewer than 40,000 distinct CDR3 sequences, approximately 6.1% detected once. The sample comprised whole blood. The receptors were gathered from an adult who was a healthcare worker with PCR-confirmed SARS-CoV-2 infection or an uninfected control (not recorded which). Each CDR3 is given with its conserved first and last residue. A D gene is named only where the DNA matches it firmly. Part of the rows lack a size; the others show once, few, many or a class for expanded clones.

>TRBD1|TRBV12-3/TRBV12-4|many|TRBJ1-1
TGTGCCAGCAGTTTGGGGGACAGGTTGGGCACTGAAGCTTTCTTT
CASSLGDRLGTEAFF
>NA|TRBV18|many|TRBJ2-7
TGTGCCAGCTCACCACTGGGCTACGAGCAGTACTTC
CASSPLGYEQYF
>NA|TRBV29-1|many|TRBJ2-2
TGCAGCGTTGGGCCTTTGGTCACCGGGGAGCTGTTTTTT
CSVGPLVTGELFF
>NA|TRBV29-1|NA|TRBJ2-3
TGTAGCGTTGAAACAGATTGGGGCACAGATACGCAGTATTTT
CSVETDWGTDTQYF
>TRBD2|TRBV18|NA|TRBJ2-1
TGTGCCAGCTCACCAGTAAGCGGGAGTAGTAATGAGCAGTTCTTC
CASSPVSGSSNEQFF
>TRBD2|TRBV20-1|many|TRBJ2-3
TGCAGTGCTAGGGCTAGCGGGAGAGATACGCAGTATTTT
CSARASGRDTQYF
>TRBD1|TRBV29-1|many|TRBJ2-7
TGCAGCGTTGTCTCAGGGGGTTACGAGCAGTACTTC
CSVVSGGYEQYF
>NA|TRBV20-1|few|TRBJ2-3
TGCAGTGCTAGGGACCAACTAGCTGTAAACACAGATACGCAGTATTTT
CSARDQLAVNTDTQYF
>TRBD2|TRBV3-1|many|TRBJ2-5
TGTGCCAGCAGCCACGATCTAGCGGGAGGGCAAGAGACCCAGTACTTC
CASSHDLAGGQETQYF
>NA|TRBV25-1|many|TRBJ1-2
TGTGCCAGCAGTGAATCAGATTACGGAAAAGTCCAGGGCTACACCTTC
CASSESDYGKVQGYTF
>TRBD2|TRBV5-4|many|TRBJ2-1
TGTGCCAGCAGCTTGGAGGGGACTAGGAGCTACAATGAGCAGTTCTTC
CASSLEGTRSYNEQFF
>TRBD2|TRBV2|few|TRBJ2-1
TGTGCCAGCAGTGCAGGACTAGCGGCGTACGGTGAGCAGTTCTTC
CASSAGLAAYGEQFF
>NA|TRBV4-2|many|TRBJ1-1
TGTGCCAGCAGCCAGACCGGCCCAAACACTGAAGCTTTCTTT
CASSQTGPNTEAFF
>NA|TRBV12-3/TRBV12-4|many|TRBJ2-3
TGTGCCAGCAATCGGCGGGATCGGGGCACAGATACGCAGTATTTT
CASNRRDRGTDTQYF
>NA|TRBV5-4|many|TRBJ2-7
TGTGCCAGCAGCTTGGAAGGACTTCCCACCTACGAGCAGTACTTC
CASSLEGLPTYEQYF
>TRBD2|TRBV20-1|few|TRBJ2-3
TGCAGTACGGGGGGGGAAGGCACAGATACGCAGTATTTT
CSTGGEGTDTQYF
>TRBD2|TRBV20-1|many|TRBJ2-7
TGCAGTGGAAGTCCTAGCGGGACATACGAGCAGTACTTC
CSGSPSGTYEQYF
>NA|TRBV4-1|many|TRBJ1-2
TGCGCCAGCAGCCAAGATAACAGTCACCGGGGCTACACCTTC
CASSQDNSHRGYTF
>NA|TRBV12-3/TRBV12-4|many|TRBJ1-5
TGTGCCAGTGCAGACAGGAGGTTAGCTCAGCCCCAGCATTTT
CASADRRLAQPQHF
>NA|TRBV27|medium-sized|TRBJ1-5
TGTGCCAGCAGTTCTATTGGCGGGAATCAGCCCCAGCATTTT
CASSSIGGNQPQHF
>NA|TRBV5-1|many|TRBJ1-2
TGCGCCAGCAGGGGGGAAAATGGACAGAGTGGCTACACCTTC
CASRGENGQSGYTF
>NA|TRBV7-2|many|TRBJ2-3
TGTGCCAGCAGCTCCCGGGCCCCCAACGGGTGGACGCAGTATTTT
CASSSRAPNGWTQYF